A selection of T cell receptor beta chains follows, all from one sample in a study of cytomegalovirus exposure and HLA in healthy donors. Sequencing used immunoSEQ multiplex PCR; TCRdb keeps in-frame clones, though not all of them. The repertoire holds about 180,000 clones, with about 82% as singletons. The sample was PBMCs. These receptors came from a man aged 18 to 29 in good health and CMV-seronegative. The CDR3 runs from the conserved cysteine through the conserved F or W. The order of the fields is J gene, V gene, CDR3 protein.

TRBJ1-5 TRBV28 CASRTGQARNQPQHF
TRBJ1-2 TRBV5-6 CASSSTGTGSGYTF
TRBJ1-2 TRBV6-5 CASSPTGESYGYTF
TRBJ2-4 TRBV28 CASRAGWASRAKNIQYF
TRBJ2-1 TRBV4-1 CASSQTLGGYNEQFF
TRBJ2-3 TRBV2 CASSDERIATDTQYF
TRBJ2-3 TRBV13 CASSPSLDRGNTDTQYF
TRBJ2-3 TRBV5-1 CASSLAGQEYTDTQYF
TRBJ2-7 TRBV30 CAWGGSPYEQYF
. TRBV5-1 CASSFRDRDHEQYF
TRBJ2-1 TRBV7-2 CASSVEFGCGANYNEQFF
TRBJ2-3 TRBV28 CASSPRHRTDTQYF
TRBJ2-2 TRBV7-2 CASSLIQSGTGELFF
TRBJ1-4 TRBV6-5 CASRRLGEKLFF
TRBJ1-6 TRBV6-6 CASSYADNYNSPLHF
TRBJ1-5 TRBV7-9 CASSLEHQPQHF
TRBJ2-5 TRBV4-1 CASSQTGQGGGETQYF